This note documents a single TCR beta chain sequence. The antigen is not known. This CDR3 spans 11 amino acids. V was trimmed by 2 bases and J by 6 bases, leaving 5 bases between them. CDR1 SGHTA and CDR2 FQGNSA come from the germline V gene. PCR employed 60 Vbeta and 13 Jbeta primers. Per the study methods: About 88 million unique TCR beta chains, 9.5 million to 11 million of them shared, were counted by a later analysis. Produced via immunoSEQ multiplex PCR; TCRdb's table is partial and in-frame only. The V and J calls and clone size come from that table; D and trimming were worked out from the DNA. The table records approximately 180,000 clones, 84% of them present only once. This record belongs to a study of cytomegalovirus exposure and HLA in healthy donors. Findings and limits, study-wide: TCR beta V- and J-gene trimming was later associated with a missense DCLRE1C variant. Per a prior analysis, the majority of TCR beta V segments were productive roughly 90% or roughly 30% of the time. Rarity marked most TCR sequences, yet some public TCRs occurred in many donors.

The sequencing sample was made of PBMCs. The V call is TRBV7-2, the J call TRBJ2-7; D unresolved. The receptor's source is a man younger than 35 in good health and CMV-seronegative. CDR3 sequence reads: CASSLQAEQYF. The DNA for the CDR3 is TGTGCCAGCAGCTTACAAGCCGAGCAGTACTTC.